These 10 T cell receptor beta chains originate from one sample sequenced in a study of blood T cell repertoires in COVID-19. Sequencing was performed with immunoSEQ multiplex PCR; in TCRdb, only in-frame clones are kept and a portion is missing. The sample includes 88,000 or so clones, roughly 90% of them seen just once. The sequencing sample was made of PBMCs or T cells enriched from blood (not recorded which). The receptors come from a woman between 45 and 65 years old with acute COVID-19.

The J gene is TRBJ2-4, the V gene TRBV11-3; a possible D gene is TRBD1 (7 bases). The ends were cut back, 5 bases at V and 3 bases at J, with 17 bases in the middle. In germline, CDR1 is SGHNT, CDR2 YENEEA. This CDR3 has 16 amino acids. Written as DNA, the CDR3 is TGTGCCAGCAGCCTGGCTCGTCAGGGGGGCAAAAACATTCAGTACTTC. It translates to CASSLARQGGKNIQYF.

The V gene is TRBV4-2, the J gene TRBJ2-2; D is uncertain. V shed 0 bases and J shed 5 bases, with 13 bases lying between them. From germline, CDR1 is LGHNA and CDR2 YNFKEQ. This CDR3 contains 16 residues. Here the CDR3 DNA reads TGTGCCAGCAGCCAAGATGAGGCAGCCGCAACCGGGGAGCTGTTTTTT. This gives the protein CASSQDEAAATGELFF.

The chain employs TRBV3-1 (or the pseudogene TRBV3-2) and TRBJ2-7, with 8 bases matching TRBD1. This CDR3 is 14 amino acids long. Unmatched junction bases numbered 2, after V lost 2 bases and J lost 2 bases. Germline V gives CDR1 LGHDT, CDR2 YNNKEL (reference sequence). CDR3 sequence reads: CASSQRTGPYEQYF. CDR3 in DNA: TGTGCCAGCAGCCAAAGGACAGGGCCCTACGAGCAGTACTTC.

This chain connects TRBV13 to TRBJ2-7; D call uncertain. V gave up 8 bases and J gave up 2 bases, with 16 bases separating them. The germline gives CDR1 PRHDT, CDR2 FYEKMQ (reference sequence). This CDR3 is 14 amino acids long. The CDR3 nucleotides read TGTGCCAGCCGAACCCTACAGCAGCCCTACGAGCAGTACTTC. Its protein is CASRTLQQPYEQYF.

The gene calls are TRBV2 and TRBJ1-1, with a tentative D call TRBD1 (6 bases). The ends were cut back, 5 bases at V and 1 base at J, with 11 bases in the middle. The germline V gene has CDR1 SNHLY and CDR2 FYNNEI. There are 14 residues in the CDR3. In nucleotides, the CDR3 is TGTGCCAGCAGTTTATCCAGGGGGAACACTGAAGCTTTCTTT. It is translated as CASSLSRGNTEAFF.

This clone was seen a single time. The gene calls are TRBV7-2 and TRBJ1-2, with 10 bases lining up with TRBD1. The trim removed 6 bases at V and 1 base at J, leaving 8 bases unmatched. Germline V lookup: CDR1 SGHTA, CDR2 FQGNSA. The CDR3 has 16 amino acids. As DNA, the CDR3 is TGTGCCAGCAGACTTAGGGACAGGGGTCTTAACTATGGCTACACCTTC. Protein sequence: CASRLRDRGLNYGYTF.

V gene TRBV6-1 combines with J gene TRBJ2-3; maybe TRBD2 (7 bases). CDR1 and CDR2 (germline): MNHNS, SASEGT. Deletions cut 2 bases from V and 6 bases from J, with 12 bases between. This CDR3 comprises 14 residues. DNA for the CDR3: TGTGCCAGCAGTGAATCGGGGGGCATCGATACGCAGTATTTT. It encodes CASSESGGIDTQYF.

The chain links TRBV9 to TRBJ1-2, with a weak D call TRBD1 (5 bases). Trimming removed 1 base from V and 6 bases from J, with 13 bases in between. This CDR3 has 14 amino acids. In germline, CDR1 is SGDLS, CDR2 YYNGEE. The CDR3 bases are TGTGCCAGCAGCGTACGGGGAGGGACTGATGGCTACACCTTC. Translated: CASSVRGGTDGYTF. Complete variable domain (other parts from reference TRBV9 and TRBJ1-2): DSGVTQTPKHLITATGQRVTLRCSPRSGDLSVYWYQQSLDQGLQFLIQYYNGEERAKGNILERFSAQQFPDLHSELNLSSLELGDSALYFCASSVRGGTDGYTFGSGTRLTVV.

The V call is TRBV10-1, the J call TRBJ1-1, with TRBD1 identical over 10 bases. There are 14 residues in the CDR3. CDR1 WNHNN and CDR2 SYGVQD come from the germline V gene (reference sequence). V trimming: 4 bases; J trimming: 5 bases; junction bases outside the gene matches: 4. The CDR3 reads CASSAGTGVTEAFF. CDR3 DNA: TGCGCCAGCAGTGCGGGGACAGGGGTAACTGAAGCTTTCTTT.

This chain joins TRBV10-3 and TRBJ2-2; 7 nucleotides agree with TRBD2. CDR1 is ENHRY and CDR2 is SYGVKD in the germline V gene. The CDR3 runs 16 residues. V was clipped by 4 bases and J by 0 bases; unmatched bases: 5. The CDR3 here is CAISAGGNSNTGELFF. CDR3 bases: TGTGCCATCAGTGCGGGGGGTAACTCGAACACCGGGGAGCTGTTTTTT.